The 14 T cell receptor beta chains below were found in one sample sequenced in a study of regulatory T cells in long-lasting Graves disease. Time point defined: newly diagnosed GD, antithyroid drugs for less than 3 months. There was RNA extracted from PBMCs, and the TCR library was made from it. Researchers made TCR beta libraries by using iRepertoire HTBI primers and running Arm-PCR on CDR3 regions. TCRdb reanalysed the multiplex PCR reads using MiXCR and keeps one entry per CDR3 protein. This repertoire shows hundreds of thousands of distinct CDR3 sequences, about 16% found once; its top ten account for 15% to 20%. These same data were also listed under a study on T cells in Graves' hyperthyroidism and ophthalmopathy.

The starting material was peripheral blood mononuclear cells (PBMCs), obtained at new diagnosis, from a patient treated with antithyroid drugs. All receptors come from a woman between 25 and 40 years old with Graves disease.

This clonotype was counted a few times. The V and J genes are TRBV3-1 and TRBJ2-3; perhaps TRBD1 as D (5 bases). Germline loops: CDR1 LGHDT, CDR2 YNNKEL (reference sequence). The V end was cut by 1 base, the J end by 2 bases, with 10 bases between. CDR3 length: 15 amino acids. The CDR3 DNA sequence: TGTGCCAGCAGCCAAGTTTGGGGCAACACAGATACGCAGTATTTT. Translated: CASSQVWGNTDTQYF.

This clonotype was seen a handful of times. This rearrangement joins TRBV3-1 to TRBJ1-1; 7 bases map to TRBD1. This CDR3 is built from 15 residues. V trimming: 2 bases; J trimming: 3 bases; junction bases outside the gene matches: 6. Germline V gives CDR1 LGHDT, CDR2 YNNKEL (reference sequence). The CDR3 is CASSQLTGTDTEAFF. The CDR3 DNA sequence: TGTGCCAGCAGCCAACTGACAGGGACTGACACTGAAGCTTTCTTT.

CDR3 coding DNA: TGTGCCAGCAGCGACTACGGGGCAGCGAGCTCCTACGAGCAGTACTTC. It encodes CASSDYGAASSYEQYF. The V gene is TRBV6-1, the J gene TRBJ2-7; D tentatively fits TRBD1 or TRBD2 (5 bases each). This CDR3 contains 16 residues. The V gene lost 6 bases and the J gene lost 0 bases, with 18 bases spanning the gap. From germline, CDR1 is MNHNS and CDR2 SASEGT.

There are a few counts of this clonotype. The CDR3 loop reads CASSYSPGGAGELFF. CDR3 sequence (DNA): TGTGCCAGCAGTTACTCCCCAGGGGGGGCCGGGGAGCTGTTTTTT. The chain has TRBV6-2 or TRBV6-3 and TRBJ2-2; D might be TRBD1 or TRBD2, each matching 7 bases. The germline V and J ends were trimmed by 0 bases and 6 bases, with 11 bases remaining between them. CDR3 length: 15 residues. CDR1 MNHEY and CDR2 SVGEGT come from the germline V gene.

The genes are TRBV7-9 and TRBJ2-2; D gene ambiguous. Germline lookup yields CDR1 SEHNR and CDR2 FQNEAQ (reference sequence). V gave up 5 bases and J gave up 10 bases, with 11 bases separating them. The CDR3 extends over 12 amino acids. CDR3 loop: CASSPINEELFF. For the CDR3, the DNA is TGTGCCAGCAGCCCTATCAACGAGGAGCTGTTTTTT.

This chain links TRBV5-4 with TRBJ2-2, with TRBD2 as a possible D gene (6 bases). V was cut by 0 bases and J by 3 bases, with 9 bases left in between. The CDR3 contains 15 residues. Per the germline V gene, CDR1 is SGHNT and CDR2 is YYREEE (reference sequence). The CDR3 region is CASSLASGDTGELFF. The CDR3 DNA sequence: TGTGCCAGCAGCTTGGCCTCGGGGGACACCGGGGAGCTGTTTTTT.

The chain joins TRBV29-1 to TRBJ1-2; D unclear. CDR1 and CDR2 from the germline V gene are SQVTM and ANQGSEA. Trimming stripped 5 bases from V and 3 bases from J, with 4 bases between. The CDR3 consists of 10 residues. This chain's CDR3 is CSVQDYGYTF. The DNA of the CDR3 is TGCAGCGTTCAGGACTATGGCTACACCTTC.

The genes are TRBV7-9 and TRBJ2-3; TRBD2 aligns across 11 bases. J was trimmed by 3 bases and V by 3 bases; bases with no gene match: 5. This CDR3 is built from 16 residues. The V gene's germline CDR1 is SEHNR and CDR2 FQNEAQ (reference sequence). CDR3 loop: CASSFGLAGRTDTQYF. The CDR3 DNA is TGTGCCAGCAGCTTTGGACTAGCGGGCAGGACAGATACGCAGTATTTT.

This clonotype was recorded many times. This chain joins TRBV6-5 and TRBJ1-1, with TRBD1 as a possible D gene (5 bases). The V gene's germline CDR1 is MNHEY and CDR2 SVGAGI. This CDR3 has 15 residues. V lost 0 bases to trimming and J lost 1 base, with 9 bases between them. This CDR3 reads CASSYSRVTNTEAFF. The CDR3, as DNA: TGTGCCAGCAGTTACTCCAGGGTTACGAACACTGAAGCTTTCTTT.

Many counts were recorded for this clonotype. The chain's CDR3 is CASSQRALPANEKLFF. The CDR3 DNA reads TGTGCCAGCAGCCAGAGGGCCCTGCCAGCTAATGAAAAACTGTTTTTT. The chain carries TRBV27 and TRBJ1-4; D is unresolved. Trimming stripped 6 bases from V and 3 bases from J, with 17 bases between. The CDR3 length is 16 residues. Germline V CDR1 and CDR2: MNHEY, SMNVEV (reference sequence).

The chain has TRBV5-1 and TRBJ1-6, with TRBD1 as a possible D gene (5 bases). V lost 1 base and J 3 bases, leaving 14 bases between the germline ends. Per the germline V gene, CDR1 is SGHRS and CDR2 is YFSETQ. This CDR3 has 17 amino acids. The CDR3 DNA sequence: TGCGCCAGCAGCTTGAACGCAGGGCAGGGCTATAATTCACCCCTCCACTTT. Translating it yields CASSLNAGQGYNSPLHF.

At least ten counts were recorded for this clonotype. The V gene is TRBV24-1, the J gene TRBJ1-2, with D tentatively TRBD1 (6 bases). Per germline, CDR1 KGHDR and CDR2 SFDVKD. V lost 3 bases to trimming and J lost 7 bases, with 17 bases between them. This CDR3 has 15 amino acids. The CDR3 coding sequence is TGTGCCACCAGTGATGGGACGGGGGGCCAGGGTGGCTACACCTTC. This sequence encodes CATSDGTGGQGGYTF.

This clonotype was seen ten or more times. This chain links TRBV7-2 with TRBJ2-7; 14 bases line up with TRBD2. The CDR3 is 18 residues long. The germline V gene has CDR1 SGHTA and CDR2 FQGNSA. J gave up 2 bases and V 1 base, and 7 bases lay outside the gene matches. The CDR3 nucleotides read TGTGCCAGCAGCTTAGTTGGGACTAGCGGGAGCCGAGCCTACGAGCAGTACTTC. It encodes CASSLVGTSGSRAYEQYF.

This clonotype has a count of ten or more. This chain uses TRBV7-9 with TRBJ1-5, with 7 bases matching TRBD1. The CDR3 length is 16 residues. Germline assignment: CDR1 SEHNR and CDR2 FQNEAQ (reference sequence). Trimming took 1 base from V and 2 from J; bases not matched to a gene: 5. CDR3 coding DNA: TGTGCCAGCAGCTTAGTTACCGGACAGGGCAATCAGCCCCAGCATTTT. This gives the protein CASSLVTGQGNQPQHF.